This TCR beta chain came from a study of siplizumab effects on memory and regulatory T cells. Study conclusions and caveats: The alloreactive clones that mapped to unstimulated subsets made up only a minor fraction.

Points on this clone: What it binds is unknown.

Assays examined about 100,000 TCR templates per sample. Assay: immunoSEQ multiplex PCR; the TCRdb copy retains only in-frame clones and omits some. The data show about 100,000 clones, 91% seen once. The CDR3 spans 11 residues. Germline values: CDR1 SNHLY, CDR2 FYNNEI. Trimming took 3 bases from V and 8 from J, leaving 7 bases between them. Source material: CD4+ T cells sorted from blood. The genes are TRBV2 and TRBJ1-1; D is uncertain. The receptor was derived from a human donor in good health. Some clones in this sample may be carry-over from other donors' samples. This CDR3 is CASSEGQEAFF. The DNA for the CDR3 is TGTGCCAGCAGTGAGGGCCAGGAAGCTTTCTTT.